This entry features one TCR beta chain sequence. V was pared by 10 bases and J by 9 bases, with 11 bases of the junction left unmatched. The CDR3 covers 13 residues. Looked up from germline, CDR1 is MDHEN and CDR2 is SYDVKM. The entry originates in a study of blood T cell repertoires in COVID-19. The authors' processing: Using reference gene primer amplification, nucleated cell counts were estimated. Only in-frame clones appear in the TCRdb table, and some are missing; sequencing was by immunoSEQ multiplex PCR. The V and J calls and clone size come from that table; D and trimming were worked out from the DNA. Among some 170,000 clones listed, 85% were seen once.

This receptor was taken from a woman in her sixties or seventies with acute or convalescent COVID-19. The sequencing sample was made of peripheral blood. The chain carries TRBV28 and TRBJ2-1; 8 bases align to TRBD1. This chain's CDR3 is CATINYDRGEQFF. CDR3 bases: TGTGCCACGATAAATTATGACAGGGGTGAGCAGTTCTTC. The full variable domain, its missing parts supplied by reference TRBV28 and TRBJ2-1, is DVKVTQSSRYLVKRTGEKVFLECVQDMDHENMFWYRQDPGLGLRLIYFSYDVKMKEKGDIPEGYSVSREKKERFSLILESASTNQTSMYLCATINYDRGEQFFGPGTRLTVL.